This paragraph reports one T cell receptor beta chain. No antigen is known for it. The data were obtained in a study of response to subunit inactivated influenza vaccine. Each CDR3 protein gets one entry after TCRdb re-called the RT-PCR reads with MiXCR. The sample lists hundreds of thousands of distinct CDR3 sequences; 14% were seen once. Whole-study findings and limits: It was the authors' suggestion that each seasonal influenza vaccination recruits few new T cells.

The clonotype was recovered from a man aged 50 to 59 who received an inactivated influenza vaccine. The sample here was PBMCs from blood, taken roughly 2 weeks before vaccination.

The CDR3 here is CASSQWRGQGTDTQYF. The CDR3, as DNA: TGTGCCAGCTCCCAATGGAGGGGACAAGGCACAGATACGCAGTATTTT. The chain has TRBV6-2 or TRBV6-3 and TRBJ2-3; D might be TRBD1 or TRBD2, each matching 6 bases. V lost 8 bases to trimming and J lost 1 base, with 19 bases between them. The CDR3 sequence is 16 residues long. Germline loops: CDR1 MNHEY, CDR2 SVGEGT.